The rows below give T cell receptor beta chains drawn from one sample of a study of tumor-infiltrating lymphocytes in localized non-small cell lung cancer. Profiled with immunoSEQ multiplex PCR; TCRdb holds only in-frame clones, not every one. The sample has approximately 15,000 clones; 45% to 50% are singletons. Sample: lung tumor tissue. Receptor source: a human donor with non-small cell lung cancer. CDR3s include the opening cysteine and the closing phenylalanine or tryptophan. Fields, in order: D gene, CDR3 length, V gene, J gene, clone size, CDR3 protein, CDR3 DNA. A D gene is named only where the DNA matches it firmly. Size is omitted from some rows. Given values are once, few, many or a class for expanded clones.

d_gene: TRBD1; len: 16; v_gene: TRBV5-6; j_gene: TRBJ1-1; abundance: many; CDR3aa: CASSFLRDRGLAEAFF; CDR3nt: TGTGCCAGCAGCTTCCTGAGGGACAGGGGGCTCGCTGAAGCTTTCTTT
d_gene: TRBD1; len: 14; v_gene: TRBV5-1; j_gene: TRBJ1-2; abundance: NA; CDR3aa: CASSLQDRFYGYTF; CDR3nt: TGCGCCAGCAGCCTCCAGGACAGGTTCTATGGCTACACCTTC
d_gene: NA; len: 15; v_gene: TRBV7-3; j_gene: TRBJ2-2; abundance: NA; CDR3aa: CASSLTSGLAGELFF; CDR3nt: TGTGCCAGCAGCTTAACTTCGGGGTTGGCCGGGGAGCTGTTTTTT
d_gene: TRBD2; len: 16; v_gene: TRBV6-5; j_gene: TRBJ2-3; abundance: few; CDR3aa: CASSYRLAGRGNTQYF; CDR3nt: TGTGCCAGCAGTTATCGGCTAGCGGGGCGTGGGAATACGCAGTATTTT
d_gene: NA; len: 16; v_gene: TRBV7-2; j_gene: TRBJ1-1; abundance: NA; CDR3aa: CASSLAYSLGESEAFF; CDR3nt: TGTGCCAGCAGCTTAGCTTACAGCTTGGGGGAGTCTGAAGCTTTCTTT
d_gene: TRBD1; len: 15; v_gene: TRBV2; j_gene: TRBJ2-2; abundance: NA; CDR3aa: CASKWQGARTGELFF; CDR3nt: TGTGCCAGCAAGTGGCAGGGGGCCCGCACCGGGGAGCTGTTTTTT
d_gene: TRBD1; len: 13; v_gene: TRBV29-1; j_gene: TRBJ1-1; abundance: NA; CDR3aa: CSSTGGLNTEAFF; CDR3nt: TGCAGCTCCACAGGGGGACTGAACACTGAAGCTTTCTTT
d_gene: NA; len: 15; v_gene: TRBV6-6; j_gene: TRBJ1-5; abundance: NA; CDR3aa: CASSYSNGYNQPQHF; CDR3nt: TGTGCCAGCAGTTACTCGAACGGGTACAATCAGCCCCAGCATTTT
d_gene: NA; len: 15; v_gene: TRBV7-2; j_gene: TRBJ2-2; abundance: many; CDR3aa: CASSLISGNTGELFF; CDR3nt: TGTGCCAGCAGCCTCATCTCCGGGAACACCGGGGAGCTGTTTTTT
d_gene: NA; len: 14; v_gene: TRBV28; j_gene: TRBJ1-2; abundance: NA; CDR3aa: CASSIPGWNYGYTF; CDR3nt: TGTGCCAGCAGTATCCCGGGATGGAACTATGGCTACACCTTC
d_gene: TRBD1; len: 14; v_gene: TRBV6-6; j_gene: TRBJ2-5; abundance: many; CDR3aa: CASSYRAGGETQYF; CDR3nt: TGTGCCAGCAGTTACAGGGCAGGGGGAGAGACCCAGTACTTC
d_gene: NA; len: 11; v_gene: TRBV20-1; j_gene: TRBJ2-7; abundance: NA; CDR3aa: CSAPLFYEQYF; CDR3nt: TGCAGTGCTCCCTTATTTTACGAGCAGTACTTC
d_gene: NA; len: 15; v_gene: TRBV19; j_gene: TRBJ1-6; abundance: NA; CDR3aa: CASSRSGQRNSPLHF; CDR3nt: TGTGCCAGTAGTCGGTCTGGACAGCGGAATTCACCCCTCCACTTT
d_gene: NA; len: 15; v_gene: TRBV27; j_gene: TRBJ2-1; abundance: once; CDR3aa: CASSPRWGTDNEQFF; CDR3nt: TGTGCCAGCAGTCCGCGGTGGGGGACTGACAATGAGCAGTTCTTC
d_gene: NA; len: 13; v_gene: TRBV28; j_gene: TRBJ2-3; abundance: NA; CDR3aa: CASSRDSTDTQYF; CDR3nt: TGTGCCAGCAGTCGGGACAGCACAGATACGCAGTATTTT
d_gene: NA; len: 15; v_gene: TRBV5-1; j_gene: TRBJ2-5; abundance: NA; CDR3aa: CASSLGQPGKETQYF; CDR3nt: TGCGCCAGCAGCTTGGGACAGCCCGGGAAAGAGACCCAGTACTTC
d_gene: NA; len: 14; v_gene: TRBV19; j_gene: TRBJ1-4; abundance: few; CDR3aa: CASSIWGANEKLFF; CDR3nt: TGTGCCAGTAGTATTTGGGGGGCTAATGAAAAACTGTTTTTT
d_gene: NA; len: 13; v_gene: TRBV4-2; j_gene: TRBJ2-7; abundance: NA; CDR3aa: CASSREVVYEQYF; CDR3nt: TGTGCCAGCAGCCGCGAGGTGGTCTACGAGCAGTACTTC
d_gene: NA; len: 17; v_gene: TRBV18; j_gene: TRBJ2-6; abundance: NA; CDR3aa: CASSPSAGVSGANVLTF; CDR3nt: TGTGCCAGCTCACCTAGCGCAGGGGTGTCTGGGGCCAACGTCCTGACTTTC
d_gene: NA; len: 17; v_gene: TRBV5-1; j_gene: TRBJ1-4; abundance: NA; CDR3aa: CASSYSTGSATNEKLFF; CDR3nt: TGCGCCAGCAGCTATTCAACAGGGAGTGCAACTAATGAAAAACTGTTTTTT
d_gene: NA; len: 19; v_gene: TRBV11-2; j_gene: TRBJ2-1; abundance: NA; CDR3aa: CASSLVGGGHSSSYNEQFF; CDR3nt: TGTGCCAGCAGCTTAGTCGGCGGGGGCCACTCGAGCTCCTACAATGAGCAGTTCTTC
d_gene: NA; len: 13; v_gene: TRBV7-2; j_gene: TRBJ2-5; abundance: medium-sized; CDR3aa: CASSSLTQETQYF; CDR3nt: TGTGCCAGCAGCTCTTTAACCCAAGAGACCCAGTACTTC
d_gene: NA; len: 12; v_gene: TRBV7-9; j_gene: TRBJ1-4; abundance: NA; CDR3aa: CASSLSNEKLFF; CDR3nt: TGTGCCAGCAGCTTGTCGAATGAAAAACTGTTTTTT
d_gene: NA; len: 13; v_gene: TRBV7-8; j_gene: TRBJ2-7; abundance: NA; CDR3aa: CASSRGPRYEQYF; CDR3nt: TGTGCCAGCAGCCGAGGACCCAGATACGAGCAGTACTTC
d_gene: TRBD1; len: 16; v_gene: TRBV7-8; j_gene: TRBJ2-1; abundance: NA; CDR3aa: CASNQGAGTTYNEQFF; CDR3nt: TGTGCCAGCAACCAGGGGGCAGGTACCACCTACAATGAGCAGTTCTTC
d_gene: TRBD1; len: 14; v_gene: TRBV4-2; j_gene: TRBJ1-1; abundance: once; CDR3aa: CASSLDRGSTEAFF; CDR3nt: TGTGCCAGCAGCTTGGACAGGGGGAGTACTGAAGCTTTCTTT
d_gene: NA; len: 12; v_gene: TRBV7-8; j_gene: TRBJ1-2; abundance: NA; CDR3aa: CASSALIRGYTF; CDR3nt: TGTGCCAGCAGCGCTTTGATTCGAGGCTACACCTTC